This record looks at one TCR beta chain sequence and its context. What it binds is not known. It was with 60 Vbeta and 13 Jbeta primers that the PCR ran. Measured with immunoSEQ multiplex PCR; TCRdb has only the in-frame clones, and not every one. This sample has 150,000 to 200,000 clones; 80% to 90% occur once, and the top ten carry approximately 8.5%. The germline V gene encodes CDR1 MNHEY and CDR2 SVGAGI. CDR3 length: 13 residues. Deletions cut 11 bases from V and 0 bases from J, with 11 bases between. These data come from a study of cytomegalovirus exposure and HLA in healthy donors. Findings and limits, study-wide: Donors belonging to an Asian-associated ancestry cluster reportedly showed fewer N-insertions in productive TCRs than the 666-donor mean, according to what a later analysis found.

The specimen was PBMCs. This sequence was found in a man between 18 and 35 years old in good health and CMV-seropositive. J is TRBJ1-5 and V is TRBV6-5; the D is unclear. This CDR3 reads CASGRHSNQPQHF. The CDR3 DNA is TGTGCCTCCGGGAGACATAGCAATCAGCCCCAGCATTTT.